This T cell receptor beta chain derives from a study of Graves' ophthalmopathy and Graves' hyperthyroidism. Beta-chain TCR CDR3 regions were amplified from RNA transcripts. After a first-round RT-PCR with HTBI primers, a second-round multiplex PCR was run. TCRdb called the multiplex PCR reads again in MiXCR, with one record for every CDR3 protein. The sample lists approximately 480,000 distinct CDR3 sequences, 14% occurring once. Per the germline V gene, CDR1 is MNHNS and CDR2 is SASEGT. The V end lost 2 bases, the J end lost 4 bases, and 11 bases lay between the germline ends. The CDR3 is 14 residues long.

The clonotype originates from a woman in her 30s with Graves' ophthalmopathy. The sample taken for sequencing was blood. The chain carries TRBV6-1 and TRBJ1-1; D is unresolved. CDR3 nucleotide sequence: TGTGCCAGCAGTGAAAGTCGGGCTCCCACTGAAGCTTTCTTT. This encodes CASSESRAPTEAFF.